This T cell receptor beta chain was identified in a study of cytomegalovirus exposure and HLA in healthy donors. The CDR3 runs 14 residues. The germline V gene has CDR1 GTSNPN and CDR2 SVGIG (reference sequence). PCR employed 60 Vbeta and 13 Jbeta primers. Generated by immunoSEQ multiplex PCR, the TCRdb table keeps only in-frame clones and is missing some. The repertoire holds some 85,000 clones, with approximately 84% as singletons. The J gene is TRBJ2-1, the V gene TRBV30, with D perhaps TRBD2 (6 bases). Sequenced sample: PBMCs. This sequence was found in a man in his late teens or twenties in good health and CMV-seronegative. The DNA for the CDR3 is TGTGCTGGCGGGGCAGGTTTCTCCTACAATGAGCAGTTCTTC. As protein: CAGGAGFSYNEQFF.